This TCR beta chain was recorded in a study of T-cell memory formation after mild COVID-19 (dated by TCRdb to 2020 to 2023). General notes on the study: TCR sequence clusters from the two donors were found to be largely donor specific. Longitudinal TCRalpha and TCRbeta repertoire sequencing tracked T-cell clones expanding and contracting after mild COVID-19 in a couple of donors. Two young, previously healthy adult volunteers made up the cohort, one male and one female.

TCRdb names Illumina NovaSeq 6000 as the instrument used. Using 5'RACE with constant-segment primers, TCRalpha and TCRbeta cDNA libraries were constructed, with sample barcodes and unique molecular identifiers added in the process. Trizol reagent was used to extract RNA from every sample. The libraries were amplified in two PCR steps, and the second step added a second sample barcode and Illumina TruSeq adapters. Libraries were sequenced on an Illumina NovaSeq with 2 x 150 bp paired-end reads. Per the original workflow: The reads were demultiplexed and collapsed into UMI-guided consensus sequences using migec v1.2.7. Using mixcr v2.1.11, UMI consensuses were aligned to TRA and TRB V and J templates and then assembled into clonotypes. Clonotypes were classified as expanded or contracted when called significant by both edgeR and NoisET, with noise models trained on biological replicates. For edgeR calls, the thresholds were a false discovery rate-adjusted p below 0.01 and a log2 fold-change of 1. As an exploratory analysis of dynamics, max-normalized trajectories of the 1000 most abundant clonotypes were examined with PCA combined with hierarchical clustering. Separately sequenced CD4+ and CD8+ repertoires were used to assign the CD4 or CD8 phenotype of responding clones. The public reads were run again by TCRdb, first through fastp at Q25 and then through MiXCR, and only productive beta chains were kept. Rows are unified per CDR3 protein, each entry keeping the most common DNA and genes. TCRdb's processing, not the authors', yielded these V and J calls. Across this sample there are around 82,000 distinct CDR3 sequences, with 9.5% to 15% seen only once. The ten most abundant clones make up roughly 40% of the sample.

CDR3 length: 14 amino acids, cysteine to phenylalanine. Only CDR3 DNA is held: 42 bases, read in frame from base 1. Trimmed from V: 8 bases; trimmed from J: 0 bases; junction bases lacking a gene match: 7. CDR1 and CDR2, looked up from the germline V gene (reference sequence), are MNHEY and SMNVEV. General study outcomes and caveats: The study covered only a couple of mild cases, and larger cohorts including severe cases with pre-infection samples were considered necessary. Contracting CD4+ clones were located mainly in the CM and EM memory subsets, whereas CD8+ clones were found to be enriched in EMRA. From day 15 to 85, contracting clones showed balanced CD4/CD8 phenotypes, whereas a second wave of clones that expanded from day 15 to 37 leaned towards CD4+. Some responding clones were found in pre-infection memory, which suggests that pre-existing cross-reactive memory T cells took part in the SARS-CoV-2 response. The second-wave clones that peaked on day 37 were not confirmed to be SARS-CoV-2 specific.

For this clonotype: There is no known antigen for this receptor. Per-nucleotide qualities are absent, and no much larger clonotype sits a single base away.

Ficoll-Paque density gradient centrifugation was used to isolate PBMCs. The sequence links TRBV27 to TRBJ2-7; TRBD1 matches 7 bases in the middle. The source material was PBMCs or a T cell subset sorted from them (not recorded which). This receptor was identified in a young man who had mild COVID-19 (a few samples of this study predate the infection). The sample titles of this study are shuffled in the database, so cell type and time point are left out; the donor was told from shared clones. The CDR3 loop reads CASAGQASSYEQYF. In nucleotides, the sequence is TGTGCCAGCGCAGGACAGGCCTCCTCCTACGAGCAGTACTTC.